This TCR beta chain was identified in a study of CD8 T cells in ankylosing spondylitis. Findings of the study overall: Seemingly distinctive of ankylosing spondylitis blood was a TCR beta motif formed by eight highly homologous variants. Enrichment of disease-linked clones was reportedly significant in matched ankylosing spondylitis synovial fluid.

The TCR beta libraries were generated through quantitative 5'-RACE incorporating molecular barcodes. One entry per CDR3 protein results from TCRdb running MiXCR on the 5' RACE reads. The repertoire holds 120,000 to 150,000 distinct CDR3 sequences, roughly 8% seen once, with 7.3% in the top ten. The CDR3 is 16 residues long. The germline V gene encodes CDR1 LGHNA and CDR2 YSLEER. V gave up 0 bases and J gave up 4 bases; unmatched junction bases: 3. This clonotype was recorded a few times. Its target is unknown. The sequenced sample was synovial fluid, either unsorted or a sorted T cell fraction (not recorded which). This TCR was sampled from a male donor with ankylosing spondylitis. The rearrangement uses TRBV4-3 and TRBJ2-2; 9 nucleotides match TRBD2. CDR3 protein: CASSQELAGGTGELFF. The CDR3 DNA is TGCGCCAGCAGCCAAGAACTAGCGGGCGGCACCGGGGAGCTGTTTTTT.